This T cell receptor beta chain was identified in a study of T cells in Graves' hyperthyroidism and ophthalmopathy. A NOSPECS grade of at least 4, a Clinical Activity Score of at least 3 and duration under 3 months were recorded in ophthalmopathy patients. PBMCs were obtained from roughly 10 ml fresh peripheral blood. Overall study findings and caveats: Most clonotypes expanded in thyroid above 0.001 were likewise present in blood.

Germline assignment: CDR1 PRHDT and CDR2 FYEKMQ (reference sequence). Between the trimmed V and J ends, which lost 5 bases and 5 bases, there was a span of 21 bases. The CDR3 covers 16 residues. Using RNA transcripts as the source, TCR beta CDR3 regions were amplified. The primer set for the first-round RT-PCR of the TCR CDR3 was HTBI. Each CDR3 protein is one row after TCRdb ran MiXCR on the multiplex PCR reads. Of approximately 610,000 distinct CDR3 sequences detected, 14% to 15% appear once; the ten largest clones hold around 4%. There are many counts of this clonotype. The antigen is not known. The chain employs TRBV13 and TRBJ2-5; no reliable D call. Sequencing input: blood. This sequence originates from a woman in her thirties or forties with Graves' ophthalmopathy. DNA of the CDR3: TGTGCCAGCAGCCCCCGGTCGGGTGTTATCCCGGAGACCCAGTACTTC. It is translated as CASSPRSGVIPETQYF.